This entry features one TCR beta chain sequence. TCRdb's table, derived via immunoSEQ multiplex PCR, lists solely in-frame clones and lacks some. The table records about 360,000 clones, around 88% of them present only once. This sample is drawn from a study of blood T cell repertoires in COVID-19. Per the germline V gene, CDR1 is SGHTA and CDR2 is FQGNSA. This CDR3 is built from 14 residues. Trimming cost V 2 bases and J 2 bases, with 9 bases left between them. Sequencing was carried out using peripheral blood. This chain connects TRBV7-2 to TRBJ2-5, with D possibly TRBD1 on 5 matching bases. This receptor was identified in a young man with active or convalescent COVID-19. The CDR3 is CASSLKGLQETQYF. The CDR3 DNA reads TGTGCCAGCAGCTTAAAGGGGCTTCAAGAGACCCAGTACTTC.